This T cell receptor (beta chain) was identified in a study of blood T cells in healthy people across ages. Germline loops: CDR1 SQVTM, CDR2 ANQGSEA. The V end lost 6 bases, the J end lost 2 bases, and 10 bases lay between the germline ends. This CDR3 contains 12 residues. The authors ran a second PCR of about 6 to 12 cycles using a sample-barcoded 5' primer and a J-beta primer mix. TCRdb used MiXCR to reprocess the 5' RACE reads, holding one entry per CDR3 protein. The data contain hundreds of thousands of distinct CDR3 sequences, more than 20% of them singletons. This clonotype was detected only a few times.

This rearrangement joins TRBV29-1 to TRBJ2-5, with D uncertain. The sequenced material came from blood. This clonotype was obtained from a man between 65 and 80 years old in good health. CDR3: CSVERIQETQYF. For the CDR3, the DNA is TGCAGCGTGGAAAGGATTCAAGAGACCCAGTACTTC. Complete variable domain (other parts from reference TRBV29-1 and TRBJ2-5): SAVISQKPSRDICQRGTSLTIQCQVDSQVTMMFWYRQQPGQSLTLIATANQGSEATYESGFVIDKFPISRPNLTFSTLTVSNMSPEDSSIYLCSVERIQETQYFGPGTRLLVL.